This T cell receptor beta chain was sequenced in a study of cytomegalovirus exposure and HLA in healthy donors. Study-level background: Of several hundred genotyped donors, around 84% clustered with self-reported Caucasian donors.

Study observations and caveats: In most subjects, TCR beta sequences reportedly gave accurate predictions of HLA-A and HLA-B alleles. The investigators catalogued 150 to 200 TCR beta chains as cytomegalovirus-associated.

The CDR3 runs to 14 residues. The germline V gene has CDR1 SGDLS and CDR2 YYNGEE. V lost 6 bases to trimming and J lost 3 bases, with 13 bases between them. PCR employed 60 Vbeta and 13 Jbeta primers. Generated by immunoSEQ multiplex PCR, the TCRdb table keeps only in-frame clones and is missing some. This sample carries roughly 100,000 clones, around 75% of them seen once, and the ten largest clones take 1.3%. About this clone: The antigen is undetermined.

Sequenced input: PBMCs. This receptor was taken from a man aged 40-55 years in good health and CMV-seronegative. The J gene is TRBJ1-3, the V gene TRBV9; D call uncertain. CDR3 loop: CASNRPRDGNTIYF. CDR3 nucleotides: TGTGCCAGCAACCGACCCCGGGATGGAAACACCATATATTTT.